The 8 T cell receptor beta chains below come from one sample, sequenced in a study of shared T cell receptors in the human thymus. Data came from immunoSEQ multiplex PCR; TCRdb stores just in-frame clones and leaves some out. This sample has hundreds of thousands of clones; 87% occur once, and the top ten carry 0.0094%. These same data were also listed under a study on human thymus T cells.

The sequencing sample was made of thymocytes. These receptors originate from a boy under two years old with a congenital heart defect.

The genes are TRBV5-1 and TRBJ1-5; D gene unclear. Per the germline V gene, CDR1 is SGHRS and CDR2 is YFSETQ. Trimming shortened V by 0 bases and J by 4 bases, and 5 bases separated the two germline ends. This CDR3 region has 13 residues. The CDR3 protein is CASSLETNQPQHF. As DNA, the CDR3 is TGCGCCAGCAGCTTGGAGACTAATCAGCCCCAGCATTTT.

The chain uses TRBV9 and TRBJ2-2; possible D gene TRBD2, 6 bases. This CDR3 region has 19 residues. V shed 1 base and J shed 3 bases, with 22 bases lying between them. Germline values: CDR1 SGDLS, CDR2 YYNGEE. The CDR3 DNA sequence: TGTGCCAGCAGCGTAATGGGGACGGCGACCGGGGAGGACACCGGGGAGCTGTTTTTT. The encoded protein is CASSVMGTATGEDTGELFF.

The rearrangement links TRBV28 to TRBJ2-7; 9 nucleotides line up with TRBD2. Germline trimming cut 4 bases from V and 5 bases from J; bases unmatched to any gene: 15. Germline V gives CDR1 MDHEN, CDR2 SYDVKM. The CDR3 covers 17 residues. The CDR3 nucleotides read TGTGCCAGCAGTTCCGGACCCCCGATAGCGGGAGAACACGAGCAGTACTTC. Encoded protein: CASSSGPPIAGEHEQYF.

This chain uses TRBV10-2 with TRBJ2-3; 9 bases map to TRBD2. CDR3 length: 16 amino acids. The germline gives CDR1 WSHSY, CDR2 SAAADI. The ends lost 2 bases at V and 4 bases at J; junction bases unmatched: 7. CDR3 residues: CASSEPLAGSADTQYF. The CDR3 DNA reads TGCGCCAGCAGTGAGCCGCTAGCGGGGTCGGCAGATACGCAGTATTTT.

The chain joins TRBV11-2 to TRBJ2-7; TRBD2 matches at 7 bases. The CDR3 sequence is 12 residues long. The germline V gene has CDR1 SGHAT and CDR2 FQNNGV. The ends lost 5 bases at V and 4 bases at J; junction bases unmatched: 2. The CDR3 sequence is CASSPGGYEQYF. As DNA, the CDR3 is TGTGCCAGCAGCCCCGGGGGGTACGAGCAGTACTTC.

V usage is TRBV4-3 and J usage is TRBJ1-2; 7 bases are shared with TRBD1. The J segment lost 2 bases and the V segment lost 3 bases, leaving 9 bases of the junction unmatched. Germline CDR1 and CDR2: LGHNA and YSLEER. The CDR3 spans 16 residues. CDR3 region: CASSQSLDRINYGYTF. In nucleotides, the CDR3 is TGCGCCAGCAGCCAGAGCCTGGACAGGATAAACTATGGCTACACCTTC.

V is TRBV5-5 and J is TRBJ1-1; D is unclear. Trimming left V 3 bases short and J 1 base short, with 4 bases between. Germline V gene sequence: CDR1 SGHKS, CDR2 YYEKEE (reference sequence). This CDR3 has 12 amino acids. The CDR3 coding sequence is TGTGCCAGCAGCTCAGAGAACACTGAAGCTTTCTTT. This codes for CASSSENTEAFF. Combining the CDR3 with reference TRBV5-5 and TRBJ1-1 gives the whole variable domain DAGVTQSPTHLIKTRGQQVTLRCSPISGHKSVSWYQQVLGQGPQFIFQYYEKEERGRGNFPDRFSARQFPNYSSELNVNALLLGDSALYLCASSSENTEAFFGQGTRLTVV.

This chain connects TRBV6-1 to TRBJ1-1; 8 bases are a match to TRBD1. The CDR3 runs to 17 residues. Germline CDR1 and CDR2: MNHNS and SASEGT. V gave up 2 bases and J gave up 1 base; unmatched junction bases: 9. CDR3 sequence: CASSESPGGAENTEAFF. As DNA, the CDR3 is TGTGCCAGCAGTGAAAGCCCAGGGGGCGCGGAGAACACTGAAGCTTTCTTT.